This TCR beta chain stems from a study of blood T cell repertoires in COVID-19. As for the study in general: From the United States, Italy and Spain came samples of acute and convalescent COVID-19. Nucleic acid was either cDNA or gDNA, and it came from T cells, B-cell-depleted T cells, or PBMCs.

V was pared by 10 bases and J by 3 bases, with 13 bases between. In germline, CDR1 is MNHEY, CDR2 SVGAGI. The CDR3 has 12 residues. TCRdb's table, derived via immunoSEQ multiplex PCR, lists solely in-frame clones and lacks some. Here the sample spans under 350,000 clones, approximately 90% being singletons. The origin of this receptor is a man aged 40-55 years with acute or convalescent COVID-19. Sequenced: peripheral blood. V is TRBV6-5 and J is TRBJ2-7, with D perhaps being TRBD1 or TRBD2 (5 bases each). The CDR3, as DNA: TGTGCCATCAGGGACGGAGGCTACGAGCAGTACTTC. It is translated as CAIRDGGYEQYF.